Shown below are 30 T cell receptor beta chains from a single sample sequenced in a study of shared clonotypes between healthy human individuals. Using immunoSEQ multiplex PCR, the repertoire was profiled, and TCRdb retains in-frame clones only, with some absent. Of 600,000 or so clones in the sample, 85% to 95% were seen once. Positive CCR7 selection of CD45RO-negative cells yielded the naive CD8 cells, and terminally differentiated effector memory CD45RA+ cells were excluded. Input material: naive CD8+ T cells sorted from blood. The receptor set was obtained from a woman aged 25 to 39 in good health.

This clone appeared a single time. The CDR3 protein is CASSLWTGMSYEQYF. CDR3 DNA: TGTGCCAGCAGTTTATGGACAGGGATGAGCTACGAGCAGTACTTC. This chain links TRBV27 with TRBJ2-5; TRBD1 aligns across 8 bases. The DNA end lines up better with TRBJ2-7; the J call may be wrong. Germline V gives CDR1 MNHEY, CDR2 SMNVEV (reference sequence). There are 15 residues in the CDR3.

The chain uses TRBV19 and TRBJ1-3; D not certain. Germline CDR1 LNHDA, CDR2 SQIVND (reference sequence). The V gene lost 3 bases and the J gene lost 0 bases, with 15 bases spanning the gap. The CDR3 has 17 residues. CDR3 DNA sequence: TGTGCCAGTAGTATGATCCAGTCCGATATCTCTGGAAACACCATATATTTT. This encodes CASSMIQSDISGNTIYF.

This clone showed up just once. The chain combines TRBV25-1 with TRBJ2-1, with unresolved D. The CDR3 has 11 residues. V dropped 1 base and J dropped 12 bases, with 7 bases sitting between them. Germline V lookup: CDR1 MGHDK, CDR2 SYGVNS. CDR3 DNA: TGTGCCAGCAGTGAATTAGCCTCGCAGTTCTTC. It is translated as CASSELASQFF.

This sequence joins TRBV29-1 and TRBJ1-2; 8 positions agree with TRBD1. Germline CDR1 and CDR2: SQVTM and ANQGSEA. The CDR3 consists of 11 residues. CDR3 region: CIATRDRTYTF. The CDR3 bases are TGCATCGCTACAAGGGACAGGACCTACACCTTC.

The chain uses TRBV7-6 and TRBJ2-7, with D perhaps matching TRBD2 (6 bases). This CDR3 spans 16 amino acids. V lost 5 bases and J lost 5, with 22 bases in between. Germline V lookup: CDR1 SGHVS, CDR2 FNYEAQ. CDR3 DNA sequence: TGTGCCAGCAGCCCGGCGTGGGCGGGAATGACCCACGAGCAGTACTTC. Residues: CASSPAWAGMTHEQYF. The whole variable domain, remainder taken from reference TRBV7-6 and TRBJ2-7, is GAGVSQSPRYKVTKRGQDVALRCDPISGHVSLYWYRQALGQGPEFLTYFNYEAQQDKSGLPNDRFSAERPEGSISTLTIQRTEQRDSAMYRCASSPAWAGMTHEQYFGPGTRLTVT.

The chain carries TRBV21-1 and TRBJ2-5; TRBD2, the table's D call, was not compared with the DNA. TRBV21-1 is a known pseudogene. The CDR3 spans 17 residues. The CDR3 nucleotides read TGTGCCAGCAGCAAAGCGGACGGGGGAAAGGGGCAAGAGACCCAGTACTTC. It translates to CASSKADGGKGQETQYF.

The V call is TRBV5-4, the J call TRBJ2-2, with 8 bases aligning to TRBD2. Germline trimming cut 4 bases from V and 6 bases from J; bases unmatched to any gene: 8. Germline loops: CDR1 SGHNT, CDR2 YYREEE (reference sequence). This CDR3 has 15 amino acids. This chain's CDR3 is CASSPWAGGPGELFF. The DNA for the CDR3 is TGTGCCAGCAGCCCCTGGGCGGGAGGCCCCGGGGAGCTGTTTTTT.

The V and J genes are TRBV6-1 and TRBJ2-5; D is undetermined. The CDR3 is 13 amino acids. Germline V gene lookup returns CDR1 MNHNS and CDR2 SASEGT. V lost 6 bases and J 1 base, leaving 9 bases between the germline ends. The CDR3 DNA sequence: TGTGCCAGCAGGGGTATGCCCCAAGAGACCCAGTACTTC. Translation: CASRGMPQETQYF.

The J gene is TRBJ1-3, the V gene TRBV7-9, with D possibly TRBD1 on 6 matching bases. The V and J ends lost 4 bases and 0 bases respectively, with 10 bases between them. This CDR3 has 15 amino acids. Looked up from germline, CDR1 is SEHNR and CDR2 is FQNEAQ (reference sequence). CDR3 protein: CASSSTGGSGNTIYF. As DNA, the CDR3 is TGTGCCAGCAGCTCGACAGGCGGCTCTGGAAACACCATATATTTT.

This chain connects TRBV7-8 to TRBJ1-1; 9 bases line up with TRBD1. Germline trimming cut 1 base from V and 3 bases from J; bases unmatched to any gene: 6. CDR3 length: 16 amino acids. Germline V CDR1 and CDR2: SGHVS, FQNEAQ. The CDR3 loop reads CASSLDRTGVYTEAFF. CDR3 DNA: TGTGCCAGCAGCTTAGATCGGACAGGGGTGTACACTGAAGCTTTCTTT.

The J gene is TRBJ2-7, the V gene TRBV6-6, with 9 bases identical to TRBD2. Germline loops: CDR1 MNHNY, CDR2 SVGAGI (reference sequence). CDR3 length: 16 amino acids. The V segment lost 6 bases and the J segment 2 bases; nucleotides outside the gene matches: 11. In DNA form, the CDR3 reads TGTGCCAGCAGCCCAATCACGACTAGCGGACCCTACGAGCAGTACTTC. Translation: CASSPITTSGPYEQYF.

V and J are TRBV19 and TRBJ1-3; weak D call: TRBD1 (6 bases). The CDR3 length is 16 residues. Germline values: CDR1 LNHDA, CDR2 SQIVND (reference sequence). V was shortened by 8 bases and J by 8 bases, with 25 bases between the two germline ends. The CDR3 region has the DNA TGTGCCAGTTCCAAGATGCCGGGACATAGAGAACACACCATATATTTT. Protein sequence: CASSKMPGHREHTIYF. Full variable domain (missing parts from reference TRBV19 and TRBJ1-3): DGGITQSPKYLFRKEGQNVTLSCEQNLNHDAMYWYRQDPGQGLRLIYYSQIVNDFQKGDIAEGYSVSREKKESFPLTVTSAQKNPTAFYLCASSKMPGHREHTIYFGEGSWLTVV.

On this clone itself: Other DNA sequences in the same sample also yield this CDR3. The CDR3 DNA follows: TGTGCCAGCAGTTACAATGAGCAGTTCTTC. Encoded protein: CASSYNEQFF. The rearrangement joins TRBV28 to TRBJ2-1; D unresolved. Germline V CDR1 and CDR2: MDHEN, SYDVKM. The CDR3 sequence is 10 residues long. V gave up 4 bases and J gave up 5 bases, with 0 bases separating them.

This clone has just one count. V usage is TRBV5-1 and J usage is TRBJ2-2, with D possibly matching TRBD2 (6 bases). The V end was cut by 1 base, the J end by 6 bases, with 13 bases between. CDR1 and CDR2 from the germline V gene are SGHRS and YFSETQ. The CDR3 contains 15 residues. The CDR3 DNA follows: TGCGCCAGCAGCTTGTACCCGGACTATGCCGGGGAGCTGTTTTTT. As protein: CASSLYPDYAGELFF. The full variable domain, in which reference TRBV5-1 and TRBJ2-2 provide the parts outside the CDR3, is KAGVTQTPRYLIKTRGQQVTLSCSPISGHRSVSWYQQTPGQGLQFLFEYFSETQRNKGNFPGRFSGRQFSNSRSEMNVSTLELGDSALYLCASSLYPDYAGELFFGEGSRLTVL.

As regards this clone: Within the sample, other DNA sequences also encode this same CDR3. The chain uses TRBV29-1 and TRBJ2-1; no firm D call. Germline-derived CDR1 and CDR2 are SQVTM and ANQGSEA. V shed 4 bases and J shed 0 bases, with 13 bases lying between them. This CDR3 has 15 amino acids. The CDR3: CSVVGGRSSYNEQFF. In nucleotides, the CDR3 is TGCAGCGTTGTAGGTGGTAGAAGCTCCTACAATGAGCAGTTCTTC.

V and J are TRBV2 and TRBJ1-4, with D uncertain. In germline, CDR1 is SNHLY, CDR2 FYNNEI. V lost 8 bases and J 4 bases, leaving 11 bases between the germline ends. This CDR3 comprises 13 residues. CDR3 bases: TGTGCCAGCGCAGAGGGCTATAATGAAAAACTGTTTTTT. Translated, it gives CASAEGYNEKLFF.

This chain uses TRBV27 with TRBJ2-7, with D possibly matching TRBD2 (5 bases). The CDR3 runs to 14 residues. Germline V CDR1 and CDR2: MNHEY, SMNVEV (reference sequence). Trimming stripped 2 bases from V and 5 bases from J, with 13 bases between. CDR3 loop: CASSLGGRMNEQYF. In DNA form, the CDR3 reads TGTGCCAGCAGTTTAGGCGGGCGCATGAACGAGCAGTACTTC.

The gene calls are TRBV28 and TRBJ2-7; a possible D gene is TRBD1 (6 bases). The CDR3 is 17 amino acids. Germline V CDR1 and CDR2: MDHEN, SYDVKM. V was clipped by 3 bases and J by 0 bases, with 18 bases between them. CDR3: CASSFNREVYYSYEQYF. CDR3 DNA sequence: TGTGCCAGCAGTTTTAACAGGGAAGTTTACTACTCCTACGAGCAGTACTTC.

The chain uses TRBV12-1 and TRBJ2-1; TRBD2 reflects the table's D call only, with no check against the DNA. TRBV12-1 is annotated as a pseudogene. This CDR3 is 15 amino acids long. The CDR3 nucleotides are TGTGCCAGCTCTCGCGAAGTTCACTCCTACAATGAGCAGTTCTTC. Translation: CASSREVHSYNEQFF.

This rearrangement joins TRBV6-1 to TRBJ1-4, with D tentatively TRBD1 (5 bases). The CDR3 consists of 12 residues. The V gene's germline CDR1 is MNHNS and CDR2 SASEGT. The ends were cut back, 5 bases at V and 16 bases at J, with 17 bases in the middle. The CDR3 is CASSSGDGWEFF. The CDR3 region has the DNA TGTGCCAGCAGTTCTGGGGACGGCTGGGAGTTTTTT.

The chain links TRBV7-6 to TRBJ1-1; 9 bases align to TRBD1. The trim removed 5 bases at V and 0 bases at J, leaving 16 bases unmatched. Germline CDR1 SGHVS, CDR2 FNYEAQ. The CDR3 extends over 19 amino acids. The CDR3, as DNA: TGTGCCAGCAGCCCCTACTTCCGACAGGGGGTGGCTCTGAACACTGAAGCTTTCTTT. This codes for CASSPYFRQGVALNTEAFF. Variable domain in full (rest from reference TRBV7-6 and TRBJ1-1): GAGVSQSPRYKVTKRGQDVALRCDPISGHVSLYWYRQALGQGPEFLTYFNYEAQQDKSGLPNDRFSAERPEGSISTLTIQRTEQRDSAMYRCASSPYFRQGVALNTEAFFGQGTRLTVV.

The chain combines TRBV7-9 with TRBJ2-1; D not resolved. Germline V gene sequence: CDR1 SEHNR, CDR2 FQNEAQ (reference sequence). V gave up 7 bases and J gave up 7 bases, with 8 bases separating them. The CDR3 runs to 11 residues. CDR3 coding DNA: TGTGCCAGCACCTGGGGAAATGAGCAGTTCTTC. Its translation is CASTWGNEQFF.

This chain connects TRBV7-8 to TRBJ2-5; 12 bases fit TRBD2. CDR1 SGHVS and CDR2 FQNEAQ come from the germline V gene. Unmatched junction bases numbered 15, after V lost 5 bases and J lost 5 bases. The CDR3 sequence is 18 residues long. This CDR3 is CASSPQLAGGHQGETQYF. CDR3 in DNA: TGTGCCAGCAGCCCCCAACTAGCGGGAGGCCACCAAGGGGAGACCCAGTACTTC. The full variable domain, with the rest looked up from reference TRBV7-8 and TRBJ2-5, is GAGVSQSPRYKVAKRGQDVALRCDPISGHVSLFWYQQALGQGPEFLTYFQNEAQLDKSGLPSDRFFAERPEGSVSTLKIQRTQQEDSAVYLCASSPQLAGGHQGETQYFGPGTRLLVL.

This clone was detected only once. The chain recombines TRBV5-4 with TRBJ2-5; 9 bases map to TRBD2. TRBJ2-7 matches the DNA end more closely, so the J call is doubtful. The CDR3 sequence is 15 residues long. In germline, CDR1 is SGHNT, CDR2 YYREEE (reference sequence). This chain's CDR3 is CASSWSSSGTNEQYF. In DNA, the CDR3 is TGTGCCAGCAGCTGGTCGTCTAGCGGGACCAACGAGCAGTACTTC.

J is TRBJ2-2 and V is TRBV28; no firm D call. The CDR3 totals 11 residues. CDR1 and CDR2 (germline): MDHEN, SYDVKM. V was clipped by 6 bases and J by 7 bases, with 6 bases between them. CDR3 bases: TGTGCCAGCAGCAGTAACGGGGAGCTGTTTTTT. Its translation is CASSSNGELFF.

The chain uses TRBV13 and TRBJ2-7, with 11 bases matching TRBD2. The V gene end was trimmed by 6 bases and the J gene end by 1 base; junction bases not matched to a gene: 5. Germline assignment: CDR1 PRHDT and CDR2 FYEKMQ (reference sequence). The CDR3 has 15 residues. CDR3 residues: CASRSTSGNSYEQYF. The CDR3 DNA follows: TGTGCCAGCAGATCGACTAGCGGGAATTCCTACGAGCAGTACTTC.

Only one count was recorded for this clone. The V call is TRBV29-1, the J call TRBJ1-1; TRBD1 aligns across 9 bases. CDR1 is SQVTM and CDR2 is ANQGSEA in the germline V gene. V lost 6 bases, J lost 11 bases, and 7 bases stayed unmatched. This CDR3 is built from 11 residues. The CDR3 nucleotides are TGCAGCGTCACAGGGGGCAGGGTGGCTTTCTTT. It specifies CSVTGGRVAFF.

The chain carries TRBV5-4 and TRBJ2-3; perhaps D is TRBD1 or TRBD2 (5 bases each). Germline loops: CDR1 SGHNT, CDR2 YYREEE (reference sequence). Trimming removed 4 bases from V and 1 base from J, with 10 bases in between. CDR3 length equals 14 residues. The CDR3 DNA sequence: TGTGCCAGCAGCGGGAGAGGGGGCACAGATACGCAGTATTTT. This encodes CASSGRGGTDTQYF. The whole variable domain, remainder taken from reference TRBV5-4 and TRBJ2-3, is ETGVTQSPTHLIKTRGQQVTLRCSSQSGHNTVSWYQQALGQGPQFIFQYYREEENGRGNFPPRFSGLQFPNYSSELNVNALELDDSALYLCASSGRGGTDTQYFGPGTRLTVL.

This sequence joins TRBV6-6 and TRBJ2-3, with 8 bases fitting TRBD1. Trimming at V came to 4 bases and at J to 4 bases, leaving 7 bases not matched to a gene. The CDR3 contains 15 residues. In germline, CDR1 is MNHNY, CDR2 SVGAGI (reference sequence). CDR3 residues: CASSLQGVGADTQYF. CDR3 nucleotides: TGTGCCAGCAGTTTACAGGGGGTCGGGGCAGATACGCAGTATTTT.

V is TRBV14 and J is TRBJ2-1; 8 nucleotides agree with TRBD1. The CDR3 runs to 17 residues. The J segment lost 6 bases and the V segment lost 1 base, leaving 11 bases of the junction unmatched. Germline CDR1 SGHDN, CDR2 FVKESK. The CDR3 loop reads CASSQGVETGEGNEQFF. The CDR3 region has the DNA TGTGCCAGCAGCCAAGGTGTCGAGACAGGGGAAGGCAATGAGCAGTTCTTC.